The 13 T cell receptor beta chains presented below share a single source sample, sequenced in a study of T cell repertoires in cytomegalovirus infection. These receptors have no known antigen. TCRdb reprocessed the reads via MiXCR and lists one record per CDR3 protein. Of about 920,000 distinct CDR3 sequences listed, about a third are singletons. The sample consisted of cultured CD8+ T cells from PBMCs, taken from culture after CMV antigen stimulation. The receptor source for this set is a human donor in good health (CMV status not recorded). Some clones in this sample may be carry-over from other donors' samples.

Comments on this clonotype: The junction and the germline gene differ at one end; a read error may be behind it. V gene TRBV11-3 combines with J gene TRBJ1-5; 7 bases are a match to TRBD1. CDR1 is SGHNT and CDR2 is YENEEA in the germline V gene. The CDR3 loop spans 16 amino acids. CDR3 region: CANSLDTDRVYQPQHF. The CDR3 coding sequence is TGTGCCAACAGCTTAGATACAGACAGGGTCTATCAGCCCCAGCATTTT.

The chain carries TRBV2 and TRBJ2-2, with D possibly being TRBD1 (6 bases). The CDR3 sequence is 15 residues long. Trimming left V 11 bases short and J 3 bases short, with 19 bases between. CDR1 and CDR2 (germline): SNHLY, FYNNEI. The CDR3 reads CAGQTPGQHTGELFF. DNA of the CDR3: TGTGCCGGCCAAACACCGGGACAACACACCGGGGAGCTGTTTTTT.

This clonotype was detected only a few times. The chain employs TRBV4-1 and TRBJ1-3; TRBD1 aligns across 7 bases. CDR1 MGHRA and CDR2 YSYEKL come from the germline V gene. CDR3 length: 16 residues. The junction had 5 bases not matched to a gene; V was cut back by 0 bases and J by 3 bases. The CDR3 DNA is TGCGCCAGCAGCCAAGAGGGGACAGAGCTTGGAAACACCATATATTTT. Its translation: CASSQEGTELGNTIYF.

The genes are TRBV6-8 and TRBJ1-5, with 8 bases that match TRBD1. This CDR3 is 13 amino acids long. V lost 6 bases to trimming and J lost 5 bases; unmatched junction nucleotides: 3. Germline-derived CDR1 and CDR2 are MNHGY and SAAAGT. This CDR3 reads CASSHRGDQPQHF. In DNA, the CDR3 is TGTGCCAGCAGCCACAGGGGGGATCAGCCCCAGCATTTT.

The chain uses TRBV6-5 and TRBJ1-3; the D gene is possibly TRBD1 (5 bases). Per germline, CDR1 MNHEY and CDR2 SVGAGI. V was clipped by 0 bases and J by 4 bases, with 13 bases between them. CDR3 length: 16 residues. The CDR3 protein is CASSYSGPSRGNTIYF. In DNA, the CDR3 is TGTGCCAGCAGTTACTCGGGACCGTCGAGGGGAAACACCATATATTTT.

V gene TRBV6-2 or TRBV6-3 combines with J gene TRBJ2-2, with 11 bases that match TRBD2. From germline, CDR1 is MNHEY and CDR2 SVGEGT. V lost 8 bases to trimming and J lost 9 bases; unmatched junction nucleotides: 8. This CDR3 has 14 amino acids. The chain's CDR3 is CASGLAGGEWELFF. CDR3 sequence (DNA): TGTGCCAGCGGTCTAGCGGGGGGAGAATGGGAGCTGTTTTTT.

V gene TRBV7-2 combines with J gene TRBJ1-2, with unresolved D. CDR3 size: 15 residues. Germline V CDR1 and CDR2: SGHTA, FQGNSA. Between the trimmed V and J ends, which lost 2 bases and 4 bases, there was a span of 14 bases. CDR3 protein: CASSLNGVGIYGYTF. In DNA, the CDR3 is TGTGCCAGCAGCTTAAATGGGGTCGGCATCTATGGCTACACCTTC.

A few counts support this clonotype. The chain links TRBV12-3 or TRBV12-4 to TRBJ2-3, with 10 bases identical to TRBD2. J gave up 0 bases and V 7 bases, and 13 bases lay outside the gene matches. The CDR3 consists of 18 residues. The CDR3 region is CASTTWPSGGSSTDTQYF. The CDR3 coding sequence is TGTGCCAGCACCACTTGGCCTAGCGGGGGAAGTAGCACAGATACGCAGTATTTT.

V and J are TRBV28 and TRBJ2-1, with TRBD2 matching over 11 bases. CDR1 is MDHEN and CDR2 is SYDVKM in the germline V gene. V dropped 5 bases and J dropped 2; count of bases not matched to a gene: 5. This CDR3 comprises 16 residues. CDR3 sequence reads: CASSPNSGGAYNEQFF. The CDR3 DNA follows: TGTGCCAGCAGTCCTAATAGCGGGGGGGCCTACAATGAGCAGTTCTTC. The variable domain in full, completed from reference TRBV28 and TRBJ2-1, reads DVKVTQSSRYLVKRTGEKVFLECVQDMDHENMFWYRQDPGLGLRLIYFSYDVKMKEKGDIPEGYSVSREKKERFSLILESASTNQTSMYLCASSPNSGGAYNEQFFGPGTRLTVL.

This clonotype was recorded at least ten times. The chain joins TRBV2 to TRBJ1-4; D is uncertain. This CDR3 has 14 residues. The germline V gene encodes CDR1 SNHLY and CDR2 FYNNEI. V shed 5 bases and J shed 4 bases, with 11 bases lying between them. CDR3 region: CASSRTRGNEKLFF. For the CDR3, the DNA is TGTGCCAGCAGTAGGACTCGGGGTAATGAAAAACTGTTTTTT.

In its sample, this clonotype was seen once. The chain couples TRBV3-1 to TRBJ2-1, with 10 nucleotides matching TRBD2. The CDR3 runs to 14 residues. Germline CDR1 reads LGHDT; CDR2 reads YNNKEL (reference sequence). With V trimmed by 7 bases and J by 8 bases, 8 bases remained unmatched. For the CDR3, the DNA is TGTGCCAGCACGGAGCGGGGGGGCACGGATGAGCAGTTCTTC. It specifies CASTERGGTDEQFF.

This clonotype was detected only once. This chain uses TRBV19 with TRBJ2-7; D call uncertain. V lost 3 bases and J lost 1, with 16 bases in between. The CDR3 contains 16 residues. Germline V lookup: CDR1 LNHDA, CDR2 SQIVND (reference sequence). The CDR3 sequence: CASSIRPVSISYEQYV. CDR3 DNA: TGTGCCAGTAGTATCCGTCCCGTATCAATATCCTACGAGCAGTACGTC.

This clonotype was counted once. This chain uses TRBV20-1 with TRBJ2-3, with D perhaps assigned TRBD1 or TRBD2 (5 bases each). The V gene lost 0 bases and the J gene lost 3 bases, with 28 bases spanning the gap. Per the germline V gene, CDR1 is DFQATT and CDR2 is SNEGSKA (reference sequence). The CDR3 extends over 20 amino acids. The CDR3 nucleotides read TGCAGTGCTAGAGAGAGGGCTGGGGGTTACCCAGCTTCTCCGACAGATACGCAGTATTTT. This gives the protein CSARERAGGYPASPTDTQYF.